This T cell receptor (beta chain) came from a study of T cell repertoires in cytomegalovirus infection (dated by TCRdb to the late 2010s). For the study in its entirety: Because public TCR beta signatures pointed to carriage of CMV infection together with the matching HLA type, the HLA type of each donor mattered for the analysis. Overall study results and their limits: Carriers of CMV infection plus the relevant HLA type were discriminated by the cumulative frequency of public TCR beta family members in the study cohort and in an independent approximately 350-donor cohort. The ex vivo response was dominated by HLA-C-restricted CMV-specific TCR beta clonotypes, and the single most frequent clonotype in two of eight donors was supplied by these HLA-C-restricted clonotypes.

Sequenced using an Illumina HiSeq 1500. In-frame beta chains were kept once TCRdb had trimmed the public reads at Q25 with fastp and called clones with MiXCR. When rows share a CDR3 protein, they turn into one entry using the most common DNA and genes. For this sample the table gives hundreds of thousands of distinct CDR3 sequences, of which approximately 24% were detected only once. 6.5% to 10% of the sample goes to the ten largest clones. The germline V gene supplies CDR1 SGHAT and CDR2 FQNNGV. Inclusive of the bounding cysteine and phenylalanine, the CDR3 is 14 residues long. The kept DNA is CDR3 alone, 42 bases in frame from the first base. Cut back by 4 bases and 7 bases, the V and J ends lie 14 bases apart. There are a few counts of this clonotype. What antigen it recognizes has not been identified. Base-call qualities are not available, and no considerably larger clone is one nucleotide away.

Specimen: CD8+ T cells from PBMCs. The sequence derives from a human donor in good health (CMV status not recorded). Some clones in this sample may be carry-over from other donors' samples. The sequence joins TRBV11-2 to TRBJ2-1; the D element could tentatively be TRBD1 or TRBD2, as 7 bases agree for each. The CDR3 reads as follows: CASSWEGAGNEQFF. The bases are TGTGCCAGCAGCTGGGAGGGGGCGGGAAATGAGCAGTTCTTC.